This T cell receptor beta chain emerged from a study of regulatory T cells in long-lasting Graves disease. This clonotype was counted only a few times. Time point here: newly diagnosed GD, antithyroid drugs for less than 3 months. Preparation of the TCR library used RNA extracted from PBMCs. Assembly of TCR beta libraries relied on iRepertoire HTBI primers together with Arm-PCR of CDR3 regions. TCRdb reprocessed the multiplex PCR reads via MiXCR and lists one record per CDR3 protein. The sample consists of about 420,000 distinct CDR3 sequences, roughly 15% of them appearing once. V shed 8 bases and J shed 0 bases, with 14 bases lying between them. Germline values: CDR1 WSHSY, CDR2 SAAADI. The CDR3 is made up of 16 amino acids. The data were also submitted as part of a second study, on T cells in Graves' hyperthyroidism and ophthalmopathy. This second study says: Ophthalmopathy was model-predicted a median about six months pre-onset.

The origin of this receptor is a woman younger than 35 with Graves disease. The sequences come from peripheral blood mononuclear cells (PBMCs), collected at new diagnosis, from a patient treated with antithyroid drugs. V is TRBV10-2 and J is TRBJ2-6; possible D gene TRBD1, 5 bases. The CDR3 region is CASGVSTGSGANVLTF. The CDR3 coding sequence is TGCGCCAGCGGAGTGTCCACAGGCTCTGGGGCCAACGTCCTGACTTTC.